One sample yielded the 14 T cell receptor beta chains listed below, sequenced in a study of post-analysis software for immune sequencing data (dated by TCRdb to the mid-2010s). Study-wide findings and limitations: Patients showed significantly higher frequencies than controls for roughly 5 TRBV segments, among them TRBV5-6, TRBV5-1 and TRBV20-1.

These TCRs' antigens remain unknown. The receptor library was made with PCR. Sequencer: Illumina HiSeq 2500. Unique molecular identifiers were incorporated into TCR beta cDNA libraries to reduce PCR and sequencing biases. The public reads were run again by TCRdb, first through fastp at Q25 and then through MiXCR, and only productive beta chains were kept. CDR3 protein sequences are deduplicated, and each keeps its most common genes and DNA. For this sample the table gives hundreds of thousands of distinct CDR3 sequences, of which approximately 45% were detected only once. The ten largest clones capture about 12% of the sample. Input material: blood. The receptors here all came from a girl under 18 with multiple sclerosis.

The chain combines TRBV29-1 with TRBJ2-7; D is possibly TRBD1 (6 bases). Germline V gene data show CDR1 as SQVTM and CDR2 as ANQGSEA. This CDR3 spans 11 amino acids. The V end lost 5 bases, the J end lost 9 bases, and 14 bases lay between the germline ends. CDR3 in amino acids: CSVQGRAGQYF. CDR3 coding DNA: TGCAGCGTTCAGGGGCGGGCCGGGCAGTACTTC.

This clonotype showed up just a few times. The V call is TRBV20-1, the J call TRBJ2-1; unclear D gene. V lost 2 bases to trimming and J lost 3 bases, with 11 bases between them. Germline CDR1 DFQATT, CDR2 SNEGSKA (reference sequence). The CDR3 runs to 14 residues. The CDR3 protein is CSARFPPDYNEQFF. The CDR3 region has the DNA TGCAGTGCTAGATTTCCCCCCGACTACAATGAGCAGTTCTTC.

The chain combines TRBV27 with TRBJ2-1; D is unclear. V was shortened by 2 bases and J by 3 bases, with 8 bases between the two germline ends. Germline V gene data show CDR1 as MNHEY and CDR2 as SMNVEV (reference sequence). The CDR3 has 14 amino acids. For the CDR3, the DNA is TGTGCCAGCAGTTTAACTGAAGTCTACAATGAGCAGTTCTTC. Translated, it gives CASSLTEVYNEQFF.

V gene TRBV5-1 combines with J gene TRBJ2-1; D call uncertain. The assigned J gene may be wrong: the sequence end matches TRBJ2-7 better. The CDR3 has 12 residues. Per the germline V gene, CDR1 is SGHRS and CDR2 is YFSETQ. The CDR3 loop reads CASSLDSTEQYF. CDR3 DNA sequence: TGCGCCAGCAGCTTGGATAGCACTGAGCAGTACTTC.

A word on this clonotype: One junction end does not reproduce the germline sequence, and a read error may be involved. This chain uses TRBV3-1 with TRBJ2-7; 16 bases map to TRBD2. CDR1 is LGHDT and CDR2 is YNNKEL in the germline V gene (reference sequence). This CDR3 region has 17 residues. Written as DNA, the CDR3 is TGTGCCAGCAACCAAGTCCCGGGACTAGCGGGAGGGTACGAGCAGTACTTC. Its protein is CASNQVPGLAGGYEQYF.

The rearrangement joins TRBV4-2 to TRBJ1-6, with D perhaps TRBD1 (5 bases). The ends were cut back, 1 base at V and 10 bases at J, with 11 bases in the middle. Looked up from germline, CDR1 is LGHNA and CDR2 is YNFKEQ. The CDR3 runs 14 residues. The CDR3 DNA reads TGTGCCAGCAGCCAAGTGGGAGGGGACTCACCCCTCCACTTT. Encoded protein: CASSQVGGDSPLHF.

V gene TRBV20-1 combines with J gene TRBJ2-5, with 9 bases lining up with TRBD2. The germline V gene encodes CDR1 DFQATT and CDR2 SNEGSKA (reference sequence). This CDR3 has 13 amino acids. After removal of 2 bases from V and 4 bases from J, the junction contained 2 bases not matched to a gene. CDR3 protein: CSARHSGRETQYF. In DNA, the CDR3 is TGCAGTGCTAGACATAGCGGGAGAGAGACCCAGTACTTC.

The chain links TRBV28 to TRBJ2-5; D is tentatively TRBD1 or TRBD2 (6 bases each). The CDR3 length is 14 residues. Germline values: CDR1 MDHEN, CDR2 SYDVKM. With 6 bases removed from V and 7 bases from J, the gap between germline ends came to 18 bases. The CDR3 nucleotides read TGTGCCAGCAGCCCAGTGGGGGGCTCGGCGACCCAGTACTTC. This translates into CASSPVGGSATQYF. The full variable domain, in which reference TRBV28 and TRBJ2-5 provide the parts outside the CDR3, is DVKVTQSSRYLVKRTGEKVFLECVQDMDHENMFWYRQDPGLGLRLIYFSYDVKMKEKGDIPEGYSVSREKKERFSLILESASTNQTSMYLCASSPVGGSATQYFGPGTRLLVL.

V usage is TRBV5-1 and J usage is TRBJ2-2; 7 bases fit TRBD1. This CDR3 has 14 residues. Germline V CDR1 and CDR2: SGHRS, YFSETQ. The V and J ends lost 7 bases and 0 bases, in that order; junction bases with no gene match: 3. Written as DNA, the CDR3 is TGCGCCAGCCGGGGACAGACGAACACCGGGGAGCTGTTTTTT. Its protein is CASRGQTNTGELFF. The variable domain in full, with the rest retrieved from reference TRBV5-1 and TRBJ2-2, is KAGVTQTPRYLIKTRGQQVTLSCSPISGHRSVSWYQQTPGQGLQFLFEYFSETQRNKGNFPGRFSGRQFSNSRSEMNVSTLELGDSALYLCASRGQTNTGELFFGEGSRLTVL.

The table lists this clonotype with a few counts. This chain uses TRBV6-5 with TRBJ1-2, with 9 bases lining up with TRBD1. Germline V gives CDR1 MNHEY, CDR2 SVGAGI. Unmatched junction bases numbered 7, after V lost 6 bases and J lost 5 bases. The CDR3 contains 14 residues. DNA for the CDR3: TGTGCCAGCAGAATGGGACAGGGTAGATATGGCTACACCTTC. This encodes CASRMGQGRYGYTF.

This clonotype occurred a few times. V is TRBV4-1 and J is TRBJ2-5; 9 bases are a match to TRBD1. The DNA end is a closer match to TRBJ2-7, so the J assignment may be wrong. The germline gives CDR1 MGHRA, CDR2 YSYEKL. This CDR3 comprises 16 residues. The DNA for the CDR3 is TGCGCCAGCAGCCAAGGACAAGGACAGGGGTATCACGAGCAGTACTTC. This gives the protein CASSQGQGQGYHEQYF.

The table lists this clonotype with a few counts. The chain combines TRBV20-1 with TRBJ2-1; D unresolved. V lost 6 bases, J lost 0 bases, and 12 bases lay in between. CDR3 size: 14 residues. The germline V gene has CDR1 DFQATT and CDR2 SNEGSKA (reference sequence). The CDR3 sequence: CSAAAKSSYNEQFF. The DNA of the CDR3 is TGCAGTGCCGCCGCTAAGAGCTCCTACAATGAGCAGTTCTTC.

The CDR3 DNA follows: TGCGCCAGCAGCTTAGACGTATCCTACTACGAGCAGTACTTC. Protein: CASSLDVSYYEQYF. The chain combines TRBV5-1 with TRBJ2-5; D is unclear. The end of the DNA aligns better with TRBJ2-7, so the J call may be wrong. The germline CDR1 and CDR2 sequences are SGHRS and YFSETQ. CDR3 length: 14 residues.

The gene calls are TRBV25-1 and TRBJ2-5; the match to TRBD1 covers 9 bases. Per germline, CDR1 MGHDK and CDR2 SYGVNS. V was clipped by 5 bases and J by 5 bases; unmatched bases: 9. The CDR3 is 15 residues long. The CDR3 region is CASSLQGQGSETQYF. DNA of the CDR3: TGTGCCAGCAGTCTACAGGGACAGGGAAGCGAGACCCAGTACTTC. Looking up the rest from reference TRBV25-1 and TRBJ2-5 gives the full variable domain: EADIYQTPRYLVIGTGKKITLECSQTMGHDKMYWYQQDPGMELHLIHYSYGVNSTEKGDLSSESTVSRIRTEHFPLTLESARPSHTSQYLCASSLQGQGSETQYFGPGTRLLVL.